This is a list of T cell receptor beta chains from one sample in a study of PD-1 blockade in classical Hodgkin lymphoma. The data were produced by immunoSEQ multiplex PCR, yet TCRdb's version contains in-frame clones alone and is incomplete. This table has some 100,000 clones, roughly 90% appearing once. This material consisted of peripheral blood mononuclear cells (PBMCs), taken before the second cycle of nivolumab. These receptors all stem from a human donor with classical Hodgkin lymphoma. The CDR3 runs from the conserved cysteine through the conserved F or W. Fields, in order: V gene, J gene, clone size, D gene, CDR3 protein, CDR3 DNA. The D gene is left open where the match is weak. The listing skips clone size in some rows; elsewhere it reads once, few, many or a size class.

>TRBV15|TRBJ1-2|once|.
CATSRVRQGSYTF
TGTGCCACCAGCAGAGTACGGCAGGGGAGCTACACCTTC
>TRBV6-6|TRBJ1-1|.|TRBD1
CASIFPRDRNTEAFF
TGTGCCAGCATATTCCCCCGGGACAGGAACACTGAAGCTTTCTTT
>TRBV28|TRBJ1-2|.|TRBD1
CASTLSGTGKEKANYGYTF
TGTGCCAGCACATTGTCCGGGACAGGGAAGGAGAAAGCTAACTATGGCTACACCTTC
>TRBV9|TRBJ2-1|.|TRBD2
CASSPPPSGYNEQFF
TGTGCCAGCAGCCCCCCCCCTAGCGGCTACAATGAGCAGTTCTTC
>TRBV6-4|TRBJ1-1|once|.
CASSIEFRTEAFF
TGCGCCAGCAGTATAGAATTTAGGACTGAAGCTTTCTTT
>TRBV10-1|TRBJ1-3|few|.
CASSNRLDSGNTIYF
TGCGCCAGCAGTAATCGACTGGACTCTGGAAACACCATATATTTT
>TRBV7-2|TRBJ2-3|.|TRBD2
CASSFSGGHTDTQYF
TGTGCCAGCAGCTTTAGCGGGGGCCACACAGATACGCAGTATTTT
>TRBV19|TRBJ2-2|once|.
CASSIELIGELFF
TGTGCCAGTAGTATAGAACTAATCGGGGAGCTGTTTTTT
>TRBV5-6|TRBJ1-2|.|.
CASSLRVVGGGGYTF
TGTGCCAGCAGCTTGCGGGTGGTCGGGGGCGGTGGCTACACCTTC
>TRBV5-1|TRBJ2-1|once|.
CASSLFRDPYNEQFF
TGCGCCAGCAGCTTGTTCAGGGACCCCTACAATGAGCAGTTCTTC
>TRBV7-9|TRBJ2-5|.|.
CASSLSRETQRETQYF
TGTGCCAGCAGCTTATCCAGGGAGACCCAGCGGGAGACCCAGTACTTC
>TRBV28|TRBJ2-2|.|.
CASSLYGVPGNGFDGELFF
TGTGCCAGCAGTCTTTATGGGGTCCCGGGGAATGGGTTTGACGGGGAGCTGTTTTTT
>TRBV6-6|TRBJ1-6|.|TRBD1
CASRLGQGNSPLHF
TGTGCCAGCAGGTTAGGACAGGGGAATTCACCCCTCCACTTT
>TRBV6-5|TRBJ1-2|.|.
CASRLQGVGNYGYTF
TGTGCCAGCAGACTCCAGGGAGTGGGGAACTATGGCTACACCTTC
>TRBV30|TRBJ2-7|.|.
CAWSISRAEQYF
TGTGCCTGGAGTATCTCGCGGGCCGAGCAGTACTTC
>TRBV6-5|TRBJ2-7|.|.
CASSSPTSYEQYF
TGTGCCAGCAGTTCCCCCACCAGCTACGAGCAGTACTTC
>TRBV27|TRBJ1-1|.|.
CASKSGGAAFF
TGTGCCAGCAAATCGGGGGGCGCCGCTTTCTTT
>TRBV30|TRBJ1-5|.|.
CAWNSGRYSNQPQHF
TGTGCCTGGAATTCAGGCCGTTATAGCAATCAGCCCCAGCATTTT
>TRBV7-9|TRBJ2-2|.|.
CASSLEIGENGELFF
TGTGCCAGCAGCTTAGAAATTGGGGAGAACGGGGAGCTGTTTTTT
>TRBV19|TRBJ1-2|.|.
CATKGVGYTF
TGTGCCACCAAAGGGGTGGGCTACACCTTC
>TRBV30|TRBJ2-7|.|.
CAWSVSTDFSYEQYF
TGTGCCTGGAGTGTGTCGACTGATTTCTCCTACGAGCAGTACTTC
>TRBV9|TRBJ2-7|.|.
CASSGAGQTYEQYF
TGTGCCAGCAGCGGGGCGGGACAGACCTACGAGCAGTACTTC
>TRBV7-2|TRBJ2-7|.|TRBD2
CASSKRTSGPSYEQYF
TGTGCCAGCAGCAAAAGGACTAGCGGGCCTTCCTACGAGCAGTACTTC
>TRBV27|TRBJ2-7|.|.
CASSLMGLSEQYF
TGTGCCAGCAGTTTGATGGGGTTGAGCGAGCAGTACTTC
>TRBV27|TRBJ2-5|.|TRBD2
CASSLLGGSGEQETQYF
TGTGCCAGCAGTTTATTGGGAGGTAGCGGGGAGCAAGAGACCCAGTACTTC
>TRBV13|TRBJ2-7|.|.
CASSLGLSEQYF
TGTGCCAGCAGCTTGGGGCTATCCGAGCAGTACTTC
>TRBV27|TRBJ1-6|.|.
CASHRNEGVNSPLHF
TGTGCCAGCCATCGAAATGAGGGGGTTAATTCACCCCTCCACTTT
>TRBV15|TRBJ1-2|once|.
CATSRADGPYGYTF
TGTGCCACCAGCAGAGCCGACGGTCCCTATGGCTACACCTTC
>TRBV7-3|TRBJ2-7|.|TRBD2
CASSVGLAGSEQYF
TGTGCCAGCAGCGTGGGACTAGCGGGATCCGAGCAGTACTTC
>TRBV7-9|TRBJ2-5|.|TRBD1
CASSRQGSQETQYF
TGTGCCAGCAGCCGACAGGGGTCCCAAGAGACCCAGTACTTC
>TRBV11-1|TRBJ2-1|.|.
CASTPGQLSYNEQFF
TGTGCCAGCACCCCCGGACAGCTTTCCTACAATGAGCAGTTCTTC
>TRBV2|TRBJ2-2|.|.
CASSVLGPETGELFF
TGTGCCAGCAGTGTTCTGGGGCCGGAGACCGGGGAGCTGTTTTTT
>TRBV5-1|TRBJ2-2|once|.
CASRIHGGFNTGELFF
TGCGCCAGCAGAATTCACGGGGGATTCAACACCGGGGAGCTGTTTTTT
>TRBV7-2|TRBJ2-3|.|.
CASSQSHSTDTQYF
TGTGCCAGCAGCCAAAGCCACAGCACAGATACGCAGTATTTT
>TRBV6-5|TRBJ1-2|.|TRBD1
CASRGQGARGYTF
TGTGCGTCCCGTGGACAGGGGGCGCGAGGCTACACCTTC
>TRBV2|TRBJ1-2|.|.
CASMGAAGSHYGYTF
TGTGCCAGCATGGGGGCAGCGGGCTCCCACTATGGCTACACCTTC
>TRBV25-1|TRBJ2-5|.|.
CASGYWGAQETQYF
TGTGCCAGTGGTTATTGGGGGGCGCAAGAGACCCAGTACTTC
>TRBV19|TRBJ1-5|.|.
CASGLGWSSQPQHF
TGTGCCTCCGGGCTAGGGTGGTCATCTCAGCCCCAGCATTTT
>TRBV18|TRBJ1-3|.|.
CAGRRGTTSGNTIYF
TGTGCCGGGCGTAGGGGTACCACCTCTGGAAACACCATATATTTT
>TRBV29-1|TRBJ1-2|once|.
CSVEDLIRGYYGYTF
TGCAGCGTTGAAGATCTCATCCGCGGATACTATGGCTACACCTTC
>TRBV7-9|TRBJ2-3|.|TRBD2
CASSVGLAGARTDTQYF
TGTGCCAGCAGCGTGGGACTAGCGGGGGCCCGCACAGATACGCAGTATTTT
>TRBV20-1|TRBJ2-3|.|TRBD1
CKGQVADTQYF
TGCAAAGGACAGGTAGCGGATACGCAGTATTTT
>TRBV5-6|TRBJ1-3|.|.
CASSRDNSGNTIYF
TGTGCCAGCAGCCGGGACAACTCTGGAAACACCATATATTTT
>TRBV30|TRBJ2-2|.|.
CAWSAEERGSTGELFF
TGTGCCTGGAGCGCAGAGGAGCGTGGGTCCACCGGGGAGCTGTTTTTT
>TRBV20-1|TRBJ2-5|.|.
CSQGIETQYF
TGCAGTCAGGGGATTGAGACCCAGTACTTC
>TRBV7-2|TRBJ2-3|.|TRBD2
CASSPGGGAWTTQYF
TGTGCCAGCAGCCCTGGCGGGGGGGCTTGGACTACGCAGTATTTT
>TRBV7-2|TRBJ1-4|.|.
CASSPTGGGGSEKLFF
TGTGCCAGCAGCCCCACCGGTGGGGGTGGGTCGGAAAAACTGTTTTTT
>TRBV19|TRBJ1-6|.|.
CASSIGGQANSPLHF
TGTGCCAGTAGTATAGGGGGCCAGGCTAATTCACCCCTCCACTTT
>TRBV29-1|TRBJ2-3|.|.
CSVDTSAGPDTQYF
TGCAGCGTTGATACGTCTGCGGGGCCGGATACGCAGTATTTT
>TRBV5-1|TRBJ1-3|.|.
CASSWASGNSGNTIYF
TGCGCCAGCAGCTGGGCATCAGGTAACTCTGGAAACACCATATATTTT
>TRBV27|TRBJ2-3|.|TRBD2
CASTKGLGPVPTDTQYF
TGTGCCAGCACTAAAGGACTAGGCCCAGTTCCCACAGATACGCAGTATTTT
>TRBV7-6|TRBJ2-7|.|TRBD1
CASSLAGGGYEQYF
TGTGCCAGCAGCTTAGCAGGGGGCGGGTACGAGCAGTACTTC
>TRBV9|TRBJ2-7|.|.
CASSVGRLGDEQYF
TGTGCCAGCAGCGTAGGTCGGTTGGGGGACGAGCAGTACTTC
>TRBV29-1|TRBJ1-1|.|.
CSGATRLPRDTEAFF
TGCAGCGGGGCTACGCGGTTACCGCGGGACACTGAAGCTTTCTTT